The clone carrying this T cell receptor beta chain has more than one count but fewer than ten. The antigen is undetermined. Molecular barcoding with unique molecular identifiers was used for the TCRbeta library. TCRdb reprocessed the PCR reads via MiXCR and lists one record per CDR3 protein. The table has 130,000 or so distinct CDR3 sequences, about a tenth seen once. The sample is drawn from a study of T-cell reconstitution after alpha-beta-depleted transplantation in children. Whole-study findings and limits: One year post-transplant, T-cell counts and diversity were largely derived from T cells produced anew. Where alpha-beta T cells came from about two months after transplant was reportedly several hundred expanded graft clones.

V shed 7 bases, J shed 4 bases, and the junction held 18 bases outside the gene matches. The CDR3 is made up of 17 amino acids. This specimen consisted of PBMCs, mostly from graft donor cells, obtained 180 days after TCRalphabeta/CD19-depleted stem cell transplant. The clonotype comes from a girl less than two years old who had a stem cell transplant for combined immunodeficiency, so the T cells may come from the graft donor. V is TRBV12-3 or TRBV12-4 and J is TRBJ1-1; 7 nucleotides agree with TRBD1. CDR3 nucleotides: TGTGCCAGCAACCGATTCCGGGGTACAGGGGACGGCACTGAAGCTTTCTTT. This sequence encodes CASNRFRGTGDGTEAFF.